The TCR beta chain under discussion was sequenced for a study of blood T cell repertoires in COVID-19. Study in general: Spain, Italy and the United States supplied samples that represented acute and convalescent COVID-19.

Germline V lookup: CDR1 SQVTM, CDR2 ANQGSEA. The CDR3 extends over 13 amino acids. Trimming pared 7 bases from V and 1 base from J, leaving 13 bases between. The assay was immunoSEQ multiplex PCR, and TCRdb's table has in-frame clones only and misses some. The sample holds a few hundred thousand clones; 85% to 90% are singletons and the top ten take roughly 3%. V is TRBV29-1 and J is TRBJ1-1; tentatively, D is TRBD1 (5 bases). Source material: PBMCs or T cells enriched from blood (not recorded which). This receptor was identified in a woman between 18 and 29 years old in a cohort exposed to, infected with or recovered from COVID-19 (not recorded which). The CDR3 is CSAATTENTEAFF. The CDR3 nucleotides are TGCAGCGCGGCGACGACAGAGAACACTGAAGCTTTCTTT.